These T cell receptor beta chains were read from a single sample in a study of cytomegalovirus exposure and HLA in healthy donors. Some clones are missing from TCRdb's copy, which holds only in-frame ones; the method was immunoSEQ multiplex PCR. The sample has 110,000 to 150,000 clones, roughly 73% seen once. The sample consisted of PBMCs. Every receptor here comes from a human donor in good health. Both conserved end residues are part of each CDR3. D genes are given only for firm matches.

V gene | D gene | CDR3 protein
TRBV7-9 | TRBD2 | CASSLLAGIFEDTQYF
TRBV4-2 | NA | CASSQDRRGGEKLFF
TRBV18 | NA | CASSPQGEKLFF
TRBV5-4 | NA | CASSGPSQTEAFF
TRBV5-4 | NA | CASSAREVWGYTF
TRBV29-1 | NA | CSVATSYEQFF
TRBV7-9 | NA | CASSPPGNTIYF
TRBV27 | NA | CASSSRRGTDTQYF
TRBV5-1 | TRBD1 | CASSWQGQGAEKLFF
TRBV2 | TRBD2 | CASRLAGAYTSTDTQYF
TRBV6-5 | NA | CASSWSVAKNIQYF
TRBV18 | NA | CASSPIPGNEQFF
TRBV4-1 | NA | CASRHPGGVRTGELFF
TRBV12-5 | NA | CASGGGSTEAFF
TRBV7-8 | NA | CASSRWVRVNTEAFF
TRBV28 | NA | CASSLDTGELFF
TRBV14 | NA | CASSPLRGGTEAFF
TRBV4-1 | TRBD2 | CASSHLGTSGRRADTQYF
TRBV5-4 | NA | CASSSSTDTQYF
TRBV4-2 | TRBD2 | CASSQGGGRTDTQYF
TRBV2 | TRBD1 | CASSERGLGGKLFF
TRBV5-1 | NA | CASSLDLQADGITEAFF
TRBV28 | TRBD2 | CASSVLAEAREQYF
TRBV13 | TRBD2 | CASSLIAGRDYNEQFF
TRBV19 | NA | CASSWGGEEYYGYTF
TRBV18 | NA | CASSQGTGTKNIQYF
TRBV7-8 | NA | CASSFGGAYEQYF
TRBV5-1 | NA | CASSSLDYEQYF
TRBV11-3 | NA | CASSRQNYYEQYF
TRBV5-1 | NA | CASTEWRLSYNEQFF
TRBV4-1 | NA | CASSPIVGTDTQYF
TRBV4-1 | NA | CASSQGMRDEKLFF
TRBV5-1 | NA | CASSLGGGSSTDTQYF
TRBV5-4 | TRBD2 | CASSLGSSGGSYEQYF
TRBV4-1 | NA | CASSQDRTTEAFF
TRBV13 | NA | CASSLARRRGTLGNTIYF
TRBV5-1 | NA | CASSGGEYGNTIYF
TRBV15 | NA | CATSRDRVADTQYF
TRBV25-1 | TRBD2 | CASSEATSGGKGTQYF
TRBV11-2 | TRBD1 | CASSSGQGPGELFF
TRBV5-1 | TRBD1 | CASSWGTVRDYGYTF
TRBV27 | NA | CASSWGKTNYGYTF
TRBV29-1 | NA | CSVGATETQYF
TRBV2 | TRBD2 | CASSSGGGIPQYF
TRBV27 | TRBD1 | CASSFDRGREQYF
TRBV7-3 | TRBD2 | CASSLTTGTSGPHNEQFF
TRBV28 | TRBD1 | CASSFYSLDRGENQPQHF
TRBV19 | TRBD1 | CASSQSRDSNYGYTF
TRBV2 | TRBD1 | CASRPQGTEAFF
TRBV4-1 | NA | CASSQVGSYEQYF
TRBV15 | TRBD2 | CATSRDLSSGRFTDTQYF